These 27 T cell receptor beta chains were sequenced from one sample in a study of cytomegalovirus exposure and HLA in healthy donors. A multiplex PCR was run with 60 Vbeta primers and 13 Jbeta primers. Some clones are missing from TCRdb's copy, which holds only in-frame ones; the method was immunoSEQ multiplex PCR. The table has 150,000 or so clones, about 77% seen once; the top ten hold roughly 1.3%. Sequencing was carried out using PBMCs. The receptors were sampled from a man aged 30-40 years in good health and CMV-seronegative.

The rearrangement joins TRBV11-2 to TRBJ2-7; 12 positions match TRBD2. CDR1 is SGHAT and CDR2 is FQNNGV in the germline V gene. The CDR3 runs 15 residues. J gave up 3 bases and V 4 bases, and 4 bases lay outside the gene matches. The DNA of the CDR3 is TGTGCCAGCAGCTCCCCGACTAGCGGGAGCTACGAGCAGTACTTC. Translating gives CASSSPTSGSYEQYF.

In this sample, this clone turned up a few times. The rearrangement joins TRBV30 to TRBJ1-5; a weak D match, TRBD1 (6 bases). This CDR3 is 12 amino acids long. Trimming removed 5 bases at V and 1 base at J, with 6 bases between. CDR1 is GTSNPN, CDR2 SVGIG, per germline (reference sequence). For the CDR3, the DNA is TGTGCCTGGGGACAGAGCAATCAGCCCCAGCATTTT. This codes for CAWGQSNQPQHF.

The rearrangement links TRBV7-9 to TRBJ2-3; TRBD1 matches at 11 bases. This CDR3 has 15 amino acids. The V gene's germline CDR1 is SEHNR and CDR2 FQNEAQ (reference sequence). V lost 5 bases and J lost 2; bases outside the gene matches: 3. The CDR3 loop reads CASSRGQGATDTQYF. In DNA form, the CDR3 reads TGTGCCAGCAGCCGCGGACAGGGGGCCACAGATACGCAGTATTTT.

The count of this clone is one. This chain connects TRBV15 to TRBJ2-3, with D tentatively TRBD1 (6 bases). CDR1 LNHNV and CDR2 YYDKDF come from the germline V gene (reference sequence). This CDR3 is 13 amino acids long. Trimming stripped 9 bases from V and 1 base from J, with 11 bases between. The chain's CDR3 is CATKRQGTDTQYF. CDR3 bases: TGTGCCACAAAACGACAGGGCACAGATACGCAGTATTTT.

Comment on this clone: Other DNA sequences of this sample code for an identical CDR3. The CDR3 sequence is CASSSGYSNQPQHF. The CDR3, as DNA: TGTGCCAGCAGTTCCGGTTATAGCAATCAGCCCCAGCATTTT. The genes are TRBV6-5 and TRBJ1-5; D call uncertain. Germline CDR1 reads MNHEY; CDR2 reads SVGAGI. The CDR3 length is 14 residues. Deletions cut 4 bases from V and 0 bases from J, with 7 bases between.

There are a few counts of this clone. The chain has TRBV28 and TRBJ1-2; D call uncertain. The CDR3 has 12 amino acids. The ends were cut back, 10 bases at V and 5 bases at J, with 14 bases in the middle. Germline lookup yields CDR1 MDHEN and CDR2 SYDVKM. The CDR3 nucleotides read TGTGCCACCCAGACTCGGTCGTATGGCTACACCTTC. Translating gives CATQTRSYGYTF.

This clone was counted once. V gene TRBV4-3 combines with J gene TRBJ2-1, with TRBD1 matching 8 bases. The germline V gene has CDR1 LGHNA and CDR2 YSLEER. After removal of 2 bases from V and 2 bases from J, the junction contained 2 bases not matched to a gene. CDR3 length: 15 residues. The CDR3 DNA reads as TGCGCCAGCAGCCAACAGGGGGCAGCCTACAATGAGCAGTTCTTC. This gives the protein CASSQQGAAYNEQFF.

This CDR3 is CATSRGQGTDTQYF. The CDR3 nucleotides read TGTGCCACCAGCAGGGGACAGGGCACAGATACGCAGTATTTT. The genes are TRBV15 and TRBJ2-3; 8 bases match TRBD1. There are 14 residues in the CDR3. CDR1 and CDR2 from the germline V gene are LNHNV and YYDKDF (reference sequence). Trimming took 3 bases from V and 1 from J; bases not matched to a gene: 0.

The V and J genes are TRBV7-2 and TRBJ2-5, with TRBD2 matching over 11 bases. The CDR3 spans 16 residues. Germline loops: CDR1 SGHTA, CDR2 FQGNSA. The V gene end was trimmed by 5 bases and the J gene end by 5 bases; junction bases not matched to a gene: 10. CDR3 in amino acids: CASSRGLAEWKETQYF. DNA of the CDR3: TGTGCCAGCAGCAGGGGACTAGCGGAGTGGAAGGAGACCCAGTACTTC.

The chain links TRBV11-2 to TRBJ2-1; 9 bases fit TRBD2. The length of the CDR3 is 15 residues. V lost 5 bases, J lost 3 bases, and 5 bases stayed unmatched. CDR1 and CDR2 (germline): SGHAT, FQNNGV. CDR3 sequence: CASSESGGYYNEQFF. The CDR3 region has the DNA TGTGCCAGCAGCGAGAGCGGGGGGTACTACAATGAGCAGTTCTTC.

The sample holds one count of this clone. This rearrangement joins TRBV5-6 to TRBJ2-3; 14 positions agree with TRBD2. The CDR3 has 18 amino acids. The V segment lost 1 base and the J segment 1 base; nucleotides outside the gene matches: 5. Looked up from germline, CDR1 is SGHDT and CDR2 is YYEEEE. The CDR3 nucleotides are TGTGCCAGCAGCTTGAGACTAGCGGGAGGGACTGGCACAGATACGCAGTATTTT. Protein: CASSLRLAGGTGTDTQYF.

The CDR3 reads CASSPDMNTEAFF. For the CDR3, the DNA is TGTGCCAGCAGCCCGGACATGAACACTGAAGCTTTCTTT. The chain links TRBV7-9 to TRBJ1-1; tentative D call: TRBD1 (5 bases). CDR1 and CDR2 from the germline V gene are SEHNR and FQNEAQ (reference sequence). The CDR3 consists of 13 residues. The V and J ends lost 5 bases and 0 bases respectively, with 7 bases between them.

This clone came up once. The CDR3 coding sequence is TGTGCCAGCAGCCCTACCCGTGTTACTAGCAGCTTAAACAATGAGCAGTTCTTC. This gives the protein CASSPTRVTSSLNNEQFF. The rearrangement joins TRBV7-9 to TRBJ2-1, with D possibly matching TRBD2 (6 bases). Germline lookup yields CDR1 SEHNR and CDR2 FQNEAQ (reference sequence). The CDR3 loop spans 18 amino acids. Trimming shortened V by 5 bases and J by 5 bases, and 25 bases separated the two germline ends.

The gene calls are TRBV6-5 and TRBJ1-1, with TRBD1 matching over 7 bases. Germline CDR1 is MNHEY and CDR2 is SVGAGI. J lost 0 bases, V lost 9 bases, and 10 bases had no gene match. The CDR3 consists of 15 residues. Here the CDR3 DNA reads TGTGCCAGTAGGAGGGACAGAGCCATGAACACTGAAGCTTTCTTT. It codes for CASRRDRAMNTEAFF.

The V gene is TRBV5-6, the J gene TRBJ2-3, with a possible D match to TRBD2 (6 bases). Trimming pared 2 bases from V and 4 bases from J, leaving 17 bases between. Germline V gives CDR1 SGHDT, CDR2 YYEEEE. The CDR3 spans 16 residues. Written as DNA, the CDR3 is TGTGCCAGCAGCTTACTCGGTCAGGGAGGAGCAGATACGCAGTATTTT. Its protein is CASSLLGQGGADTQYF.

The chain is built from TRBV5-6 and TRBJ1-4; tentatively, D is TRBD1 (5 bases). From germline, CDR1 is SGHDT and CDR2 YYEEEE. V was trimmed by 1 base and J by 5 bases, leaving 12 bases between them. The CDR3 consists of 15 residues. CDR3 DNA sequence: TGTGCCAGCAGCTTGTCGTCAGGGCCCAATGAAAAACTGTTTTTT. It yields the protein CASSLSSGPNEKLFF.

V usage is TRBV28 and J usage is TRBJ2-1; 8 nucleotides agree with TRBD2. Trimming removed 4 bases from V and 3 bases from J; junction bases left unmatched: 5. The CDR3 is 15 amino acids. The germline CDR1 and CDR2 sequences are MDHEN and SYDVKM. The CDR3 region is CASSSIAGNYNEQFF. The DNA for the CDR3 is TGTGCCAGCAGTTCAATAGCGGGGAACTACAATGAGCAGTTCTTC. Full variable domain (missing parts from reference TRBV28 and TRBJ2-1): DVKVTQSSRYLVKRTGEKVFLECVQDMDHENMFWYRQDPGLGLRLIYFSYDVKMKEKGDIPEGYSVSREKKERFSLILESASTNQTSMYLCASSSIAGNYNEQFFGPGTRLTVL.

In this sample, this clone turned up a few times. This chain joins TRBV28 and TRBJ2-7, with D unclear. V shed 7 bases and J shed 0 bases, with 16 bases lying between them. Germline V gene lookup returns CDR1 MDHEN and CDR2 SYDVKM. The CDR3 totals 15 residues. CDR3 loop: CASTPGYTGSYEQYF. For the CDR3, the DNA is TGTGCCAGCACCCCCGGGTACACTGGCTCCTACGAGCAGTACTTC.

As regards this clone: Distinct nucleotide sequences in the sample also encode this CDR3. The V call is TRBV10-1, the J call TRBJ2-7, with unresolved D. Germline lookup yields CDR1 WNHNN and CDR2 SYGVQD (reference sequence). The CDR3 loop spans 12 amino acids. Trimming cost V 3 bases and J 0 bases, with 3 bases left between them. The CDR3 protein is CASSDSSYEQYF. Written as DNA, the CDR3 is TGCGCCAGCAGTGATAGCTCCTACGAGCAGTACTTC.

Regarding this clone: At one of its ends the junction is not consistent with the germline gene, which may arise from a read error. The chain uses TRBV7-7 and TRBJ2-2, with TRBD2 identical over 12 bases. The length of the CDR3 is 16 residues. CDR1 is SSHAT and CDR2 is FNYEAQ in the germline V gene (reference sequence). The CDR3 region is CASSFSTSGGLGELFF. The CDR3, as DNA: TGTGCTAGCAGCTTTAGCACTAGCGGGGGGCTCGGGGAGCTGTTTTTT.

This clone was seen only once. The chain has TRBV25-1 and TRBJ2-3, with 8 bases lining up with TRBD2. The CDR3 has 16 amino acids. V gave up 6 bases and J gave up 3 bases; unmatched junction bases: 11. CDR1 is MGHDK and CDR2 is SYGVNS in the germline V gene. The CDR3 bases are TGTGCCAGCAGAGTCGCATACGGCGGGGGGACAGATACGCAGTATTTT. Amino acids: CASRVAYGGGTDTQYF.

The chain is built from TRBV21-1 and TRBJ2-7; no DNA check was done on the table's D call, TRBD1. TRBV21-1 constitutes a pseudogene. The CDR3 is 16 residues long. In DNA, the CDR3 is TGTGCCAGCAGCAAGTGGGACAGGAGGAAAACCTACGAGCAGTACTTC. Translation: CASSKWDRRKTYEQYF.

The chain is built from TRBV7-8 and TRBJ2-7; D perhaps matches TRBD1 (6 bases). The CDR3 sequence is 14 residues long. V lost 5 bases, J lost 1 base, and 12 bases lay in between. Germline lookup yields CDR1 SGHVS and CDR2 FQNEAQ. The DNA of the CDR3 is TGTGCCAGCAGCGGGTCGACAGGATCCTACGAGCAGTACTTC. It translates to CASSGSTGSYEQYF.

The chain employs TRBV9 and TRBJ2-2; TRBD1 might be the D (6 bases). Germline CDR1 and CDR2: SGDLS and YYNGEE. This CDR3 contains 16 residues. V lost 4 bases, J lost 1 base, and 14 bases lay in between. The CDR3 here is CASSPRRGENTGELFF. The CDR3 nucleotides are TGTGCCAGCAGCCCTCGCAGGGGCGAGAACACCGGGGAGCTGTTTTTT.

As for this clone: Sequence at one end of the junction differs from germline and may be a read error. The chain combines TRBV5-1 with TRBJ2-6; 7 bases are a match to TRBD1. Germline V lookup: CDR1 SGHRS, CDR2 YFSETQ. This CDR3 has 18 amino acids. The DNA for the CDR3 is TGCGCCAGCAGCCTATCGGGGACAGTTAATTCTGGGGCCAACGCCCTGACTTTC. Encoded protein: CASSLSGTVNSGANALTF.

The chain couples TRBV11-2 to TRBJ2-7, with D possibly TRBD2 on 6 matching bases. The CDR3 length is 13 residues. Trimming cost V 3 bases and J 5 bases, with 11 bases left between them. CDR1 and CDR2 from the germline V gene are SGHAT and FQNNGV. For the CDR3, the DNA is TGTGCCAGCAGCTTCAGGAGGGTGGACGAGCAGTACTTC. Its translation: CASSFRRVDEQYF.

The chain links TRBV5-1 to TRBJ2-1; TRBD2 matches 9 bases. This CDR3 region has 18 residues. The germline gives CDR1 SGHRS, CDR2 YFSETQ. V trimming: 0 bases; J trimming: 10 bases; junction bases outside the gene matches: 17. The CDR3 nucleotides read TGCGCCAGCAGCTTGGCCAGGGGGGCGGGGGGGCCTGAGCGCGAGCAGTTCTTC. Residues: CASSLARGAGGPEREQFF.